This T cell receptor (beta chain) originates from a study of blood T cells in healthy people across ages. For the second PCR, which ran for roughly 6 to 11 cycles, a sample-barcoded 5' primer and a J-beta primer mix were used. TCRdb reprocessed the 5' RACE reads via MiXCR and lists one record per CDR3 protein. The sample shows more than 1,400,000 distinct CDR3 sequences, roughly 40% of them seen only once. This clonotype was detected only a few times. The source material was blood. The receptor was isolated from a woman under 30 in good health.

CDR3 region: CSAKTSGVTYEQYF. DNA for the CDR3: TGCAGTGCTAAAACTAGCGGGGTAACCTACGAGCAGTACTTC. The chain employs TRBV20-1 and TRBJ2-7, with 10 bases matching TRBD2. Germline trimming cut 4 bases from V and 2 bases from J; bases unmatched to any gene: 5. The CDR3 contains 14 residues. CDR1 is DFQATT and CDR2 is SNEGSKA in the germline V gene (reference sequence).